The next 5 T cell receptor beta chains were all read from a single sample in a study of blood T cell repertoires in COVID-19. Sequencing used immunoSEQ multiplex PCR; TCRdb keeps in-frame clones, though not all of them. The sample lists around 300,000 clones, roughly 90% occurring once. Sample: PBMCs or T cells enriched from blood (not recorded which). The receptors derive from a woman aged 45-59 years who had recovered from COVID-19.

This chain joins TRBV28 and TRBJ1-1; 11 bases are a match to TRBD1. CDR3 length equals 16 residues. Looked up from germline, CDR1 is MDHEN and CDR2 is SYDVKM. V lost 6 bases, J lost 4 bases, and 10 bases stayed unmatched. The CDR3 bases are TGTGCCAGCAGGTCCACTGGACAGGGGGCAGCCACTGAAGCTTTCTTT. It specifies CASRSTGQGAATEAFF.

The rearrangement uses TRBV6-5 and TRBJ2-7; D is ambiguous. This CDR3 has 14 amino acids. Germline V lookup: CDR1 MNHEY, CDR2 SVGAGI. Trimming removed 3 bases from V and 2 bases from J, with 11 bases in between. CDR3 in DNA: TGTGCCAGCAGTTATCAATCAGGTCCCTACGAGCAGTACTTC. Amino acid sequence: CASSYQSGPYEQYF.

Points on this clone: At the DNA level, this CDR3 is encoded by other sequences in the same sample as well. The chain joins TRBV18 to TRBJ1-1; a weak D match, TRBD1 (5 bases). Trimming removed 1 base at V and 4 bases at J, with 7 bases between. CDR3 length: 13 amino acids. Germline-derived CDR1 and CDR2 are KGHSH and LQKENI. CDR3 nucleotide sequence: TGTGCCAGCTCACCACTGGGGGGCACTGAAGCTTTCTTT. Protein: CASSPLGGTEAFF.

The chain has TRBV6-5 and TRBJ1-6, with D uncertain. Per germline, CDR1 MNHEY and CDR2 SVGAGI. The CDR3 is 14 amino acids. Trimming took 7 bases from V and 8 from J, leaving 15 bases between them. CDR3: CASTKVRTDSPLHF. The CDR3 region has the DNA TGTGCCAGCACCAAAGTCAGGACTGATTCACCCCTCCACTTT.

CDR3 sequence reads: CASSMRASTNEKLFF. DNA of the CDR3: TGTGCCAGTAGTATGAGAGCCTCAACTAATGAAAAACTGTTTTTT. The V call is TRBV19, the J call TRBJ1-4; D ambiguous. Germline V gives CDR1 LNHDA, CDR2 SQIVND (reference sequence). The CDR3 is 15 residues long. Trimming shortened V by 3 bases and J by 0 bases, and 8 bases separated the two germline ends.